Listed below are T cell receptor beta chains from one sample, sequenced in a study of PD-L1 blockade in urothelial cancer. Libraries were prepared by immunoSEQ multiplex PCR; TCRdb keeps only in-frame clonotypes and omits some of them. The sample has around 49,000 clones, roughly 86% seen once. The source material was PBMCs, sampled around atezolizumab (anti-PD-L1) treatment. All receptors derive from a man in his fifties or sixties with urothelial cancer. CDR3s include the opening cysteine and the closing phenylalanine or tryptophan. Fields, in order: D gene, V gene, clone size, J gene, CDR3 protein, CDR3 DNA. D genes are given only for firm matches. Clone size is stated in some rows and not others, as once, few, many or a class when expanded.

D: -
V: TRBV9
size: -
J: TRBJ2-5
CDR3: CASSVRFQETQYF
DNA: TGTGCCAGCAGCGTTCGTTTTCAAGAGACCCAGTACTTC

D: -
V: TRBV27
size: once
J: TRBJ2-3
CDR3: CASSLSSGMSTDTQYF
DNA: TGTGCCAGCAGTTTATCGTCGGGTATGAGCACAGATACGCAGTATTTT

D: TRBD1
V: TRBV5-1
size: -
J: TRBJ2-5
CDR3: CASSGGQGVMETQYF
DNA: TGCGCCAGCAGCGGGGGACAGGGGGTTATGGAGACCCAGTACTTC

D: TRBD2
V: TRBV9
size: -
J: TRBJ2-7
CDR3: CASSVGGLDYEQYF
DNA: TGTGCCAGCAGCGTAGGGGGACTAGACTACGAGCAGTACTTC

D: -
V: TRBV10-3
size: -
J: TRBJ1-3
CDR3: CAIGGAPDSRSGNTIYF
DNA: TGTGCCATCGGAGGAGCCCCGGATTCCCGCTCTGGAAACACCATATATTTT

D: TRBD2
V: TRBV28
size: -
J: TRBJ2-3
CDR3: CASSLYPGTSGTDTQYF
DNA: TGTGCCAGCAGTTTGTACCCCGGGACTAGCGGTACAGATACGCAGTATTTT

D: -
V: TRBV11-1
size: few
J: TRBJ2-5
CDR3: CASSGGRETQYF
DNA: TGTGCCAGCAGCGGGGGGAGGGAGACCCAGTACTTC

D: TRBD1
V: TRBV5-5
size: -
J: TRBJ2-5
CDR3: CASSLVGGEETQYF
DNA: TGTGCCAGCAGCTTGGTAGGGGGCGAGGAGACCCAGTACTTC

D: -
V: TRBV28
size: -
J: TRBJ1-1
CDR3: CASRLMRTEAFF
DNA: TGTGCCAGCAGGCTGATGCGGACTGAAGCTTTCTTT

D: -
V: TRBV18
size: -
J: TRBJ1-3
CDR3: CASSPGADSGNTIYF
DNA: TGTGCCAGCTCACCAGGGGCGGACTCTGGAAACACCATATATTTT

D: -
V: TRBV28
size: -
J: TRBJ2-7
CDR3: CASSFLQERSYEQYF
DNA: TGTGCCAGCAGTTTTCTGCAGGAACGGTCCTACGAGCAGTACTTC

D: -
V: TRBV7-2
size: -
J: TRBJ2-2
CDR3: CASIRGTNTGELFF
DNA: TGTGCCAGCATCAGGGGAACGAACACCGGGGAGCTGTTTTTT

D: -
V: TRBV2
size: -
J: TRBJ1-1
CDR3: CASSQTGTEAFF
DNA: TGTGCCAGCAGCCAGACAGGTACTGAAGCTTTCTTT

D: TRBD1
V: TRBV28
size: -
J: TRBJ2-6
CDR3: CASRPGQIKAGANVLTF
DNA: TGTGCCAGCAGGCCGGGACAGATAAAGGCTGGGGCCAACGTCCTGACTTTC

D: TRBD2
V: TRBV5-4
size: few
J: TRBJ2-5
CDR3: CASSPGLAQETQYF
DNA: TGTGCCAGCAGCCCGGGACTAGCCCAAGAGACCCAGTACTTC

D: -
V: TRBV30
size: -
J: TRBJ2-5
CDR3: CAFQAVRRETQYF
DNA: TGTGCCTTCCAAGCGGTCCGGCGGGAGACCCAGTACTTC

D: TRBD1
V: TRBV7-2
size: -
J: TRBJ1-2
CDR3: CASSYGTGIDGYTF
DNA: TGTGCCAGCAGCTACGGGACAGGGATCGATGGCTACACCTTC

D: -
V: TRBV18
size: -
J: TRBJ2-7
CDR3: CASSRGRDTLIYEQYF
DNA: TGTGCCAGCTCACGAGGGCGGGATACCTTAATCTACGAGCAGTACTTC

D: -
V: TRBV5-1
size: many
J: TRBJ1-6
CDR3: CASSLGGSDPLHF
DNA: TGCGCCAGCAGCTTGGGGGGCAGCGATCCCCTCCACTTT

D: -
V: TRBV19
size: -
J: TRBJ1-5
CDR3: CASSMQTASNQPQHF
DNA: TGTGCCAGTAGTATGCAGACAGCTAGCAATCAGCCCCAGCATTTT

D: TRBD2
V: TRBV7-4
size: -
J: TRBJ2-7
CDR3: CASSPGWASGGSDEQYF
DNA: TGTGCCAGCAGCCCTGGATGGGCCAGCGGGGGGTCCGACGAGCAGTACTTC

D: -
V: TRBV9
size: -
J: TRBJ1-5
CDR3: CASSVDFRGGQPQHF
DNA: TGTGCCAGCAGCGTAGATTTCAGGGGTGGGCAGCCCCAGCATTTT

D: TRBD2
V: TRBV9
size: -
J: TRBJ2-3
CDR3: CASSRPGLAGTDTQYF
DNA: TGTGCCAGCAGCCGGCCCGGGCTAGCGGGAACAGATACGCAGTATTTT

D: TRBD2
V: TRBV7-7
size: -
J: TRBJ2-5
CDR3: CALAGGPKNSETQYF
DNA: TGTGCACTAGCGGGGGGTCCGAAAAACTCAGAGACCCAGTACTTC

D: TRBD1
V: TRBV5-6
size: -
J: TRBJ1-2
CDR3: CASSPGTGIVYGYTF
DNA: TGTGCCAGCAGCCCGGGGACAGGGATTGTTTATGGCTACACCTTC

D: -
V: TRBV28
size: -
J: TRBJ2-7
CDR3: CASSSGLGEQYF
DNA: TGTGCCAGCAGCTCGGGACTGGGCGAGCAGTACTTC

D: -
V: TRBV2
size: -
J: TRBJ1-2
CDR3: CASSAGGGMLDDGYTF
DNA: TGTGCCAGCAGTGCAGGAGGTGGGATGTTGGACGATGGCTACACCTTC

D: -
V: TRBV19
size: -
J: TRBJ2-3
CDR3: CASAPGETIYSTDTQYF
DNA: TGTGCCAGTGCGCCCGGGGAGACGATTTATAGCACAGATACGCAGTATTTT

D: TRBD2
V: TRBV5-1
size: once
J: TRBJ2-3
CDR3: CASSLGPRAGDTDTQYF
DNA: TGCGCCAGCAGCTTGGGTCCCCGGGCGGGAGACACAGATACGCAGTATTTT

D: -
V: TRBV5-8
size: -
J: TRBJ2-7
CDR3: CASSPRAARGKYF
DNA: TGTGCCAGCAGCCCCAGGGCAGCGCGAGGAAAGTACTTC

D: -
V: TRBV18
size: -
J: TRBJ1-2
CDR3: CASSPSTPQGGSYTF
DNA: TGTGCCAGCTCACCCAGTACTCCGCAGGGAGGAAGCTACACCTTC

D: TRBD2
V: TRBV7-8
size: -
J: TRBJ2-3
CDR3: CASSSRLARADTQYF
DNA: TGTGCCAGCAGCTCGAGACTAGCTAGGGCAGATACGCAGTATTTT

D: TRBD1
V: TRBV6-6
size: -
J: TRBJ1-6
CDR3: CASREQGLGNSPLHF
DNA: TGTGCCAGCAGGGAACAGGGGCTTGGTAATTCACCCCTCCACTTT

D: -
V: TRBV7-2
size: -
J: TRBJ1-4
CDR3: CASSSLGGSEKLFF
DNA: TGTGCCAGCAGCTCCTTGGGGGGGAGTGAAAAACTGTTTTTT

D: TRBD2
V: TRBV4-3
size: -
J: TRBJ2-7
CDR3: CASSQEAGLADEQYF
DNA: TGCGCCAGCAGCCAGGAAGCCGGACTAGCGGACGAGCAGTACTTC

D: -
V: TRBV9
size: -
J: TRBJ2-4
CDR3: CALPTTRQDLNIQYF
DNA: TGTGCCCTCCCCACCACGAGACAGGATTTGAACATTCAGTACTTC

D: -
V: TRBV27
size: -
J: TRBJ1-6
CDR3: CATKQLGVLINSPLHF
DNA: TGTGCCACCAAACAACTTGGAGTTTTGATTAATTCACCCCTCCACTTT

D: TRBD1
V: TRBV2
size: -
J: TRBJ1-1
CDR3: CASRADRDTEAFF
DNA: TGTGCCAGCAGGGCGGACAGGGACACTGAAGCTTTCTTT

D: TRBD1
V: TRBV2
size: -
J: TRBJ2-1
CDR3: CASSEAVSGGPYNEQFF
DNA: TGTGCCAGCAGTGAAGCGGTTTCAGGGGGCCCCTACAATGAGCAGTTCTTC

D: -
V: TRBV19
size: -
J: TRBJ1-6
CDR3: CAPTLPRDSDSYNSPLHF
DNA: TGTGCCCCAACTTTGCCCCGGGACTCAGACTCCTATAATTCACCCCTCCACTTT

D: TRBD1
V: TRBV5-1
size: -
J: TRBJ1-4
CDR3: CASSRTGRDEKLFF
DNA: TGCGCCAGCAGCCGGACAGGGCGGGATGAAAAACTGTTTTTT

D: TRBD2
V: TRBV18
size: -
J: TRBJ2-6
CDR3: CASSPPGRVSGANVLTF
DNA: TGTGCCAGCTCACCACCAGGGAGGGTCTCTGGGGCCAACGTCCTGACTTTC

D: -
V: TRBV7-9
size: -
J: TRBJ1-1
CDR3: CASSRIVRDTEAFF
DNA: TGTGCCAGCAGCCGAATAGTGAGGGACACTGAAGCTTTCTTT

D: TRBD1
V: TRBV2
size: -
J: TRBJ2-5
CDR3: CASTKDRGRQETQYF
DNA: TGTGCCAGCACCAAGGACAGGGGGAGACAAGAGACCCAGTACTTC

D: -
V: TRBV5-1
size: -
J: TRBJ1-1
CDR3: CASSPTQGNTEAFF
DNA: TGCGCCAGCAGCCCGACCCAGGGGAACACTGAAGCTTTCTTT

D: -
V: TRBV2
size: few
J: TRBJ1-1
CDR3: CASSARTVRTEAFF
DNA: TGTGCCAGCAGTGCCCGGACAGTAAGAACTGAAGCTTTCTTT

D: TRBD1
V: TRBV28
size: -
J: TRBJ2-7
CDR3: CASSSPGQGATKYF
DNA: TGTGCCAGCAGTTCCCCGGGACAGGGGGCCACCAAGTACTTC

D: TRBD2
V: TRBV19
size: -
J: TRBJ2-5
CDR3: CASSEREGRETQYF
DNA: TGTGCCAGTAGTGAGCGGGAGGGCCGGGAGACCCAGTACTTC

D: -
V: TRBV5-1
size: -
J: TRBJ2-5
CDR3: CASSLDGLDQETQYF
DNA: TGCGCCAGCAGCTTGGACGGACTTGATCAAGAGACCCAGTACTTC